What follows are 26 T cell receptor beta chains derived from one specimen sequenced in a study of blood T cells in healthy people across ages. The second PCR ran 7 to 11 cycles with a sample-barcoded 5' primer and J-beta primers. TCRdb reprocessed the 5' RACE reads with MiXCR, giving one entry per CDR3 protein. The sample holds 1.5 million to 2 million distinct CDR3 sequences, approximately 39% seen once. The sample taken for sequencing was blood. The receptor set was obtained from a human donor in good health.

The rearrangement uses TRBV14 and TRBJ1-2, with D perhaps matching TRBD1 (6 bases). CDR3 length equals 15 residues. The germline V gene has CDR1 SGHDN and CDR2 FVKESK. V lost 0 bases to trimming and J lost 5 bases, with 13 bases between them. CDR3 sequence (DNA): TGTGCCAGCAGCCAAGAGGGGGCCCTTTTGTATGGCTACACCTTC. This gives the protein CASSQEGALLYGYTF.

This clonotype was recorded a few times. V usage is TRBV20-1 and J usage is TRBJ2-4; TRBD2 agrees at 9 bases. V dropped 0 bases and J dropped 5; count of bases not matched to a gene: 5. The germline V gene encodes CDR1 DFQATT and CDR2 SNEGSKA (reference sequence). The CDR3 covers 15 residues. As DNA, the CDR3 is TGCAGTGCTAGAGATCCGAAGCGGGGGGAAAACATTCAGTACTTC. Residues: CSARDPKRGENIQYF.

CDR3 sequence (DNA): TGTGCCAGCAACCCATCGGGGACTGGTAATTCACCCCTCCACTTT. Translation gives CASNPSGTGNSPLHF. This chain links TRBV28 with TRBJ1-6; D is possibly TRBD1 (5 bases). Germline loops: CDR1 MDHEN, CDR2 SYDVKM. CDR3 length equals 15 residues. The V gene lost 7 bases and the J gene lost 6 bases, with 16 bases spanning the gap.

The gene calls are TRBV5-1 and TRBJ2-4, with D maybe TRBD1 (6 bases). The J call could be wrong; TRBJ2-7 is a better fit for the DNA end. CDR3 length: 16 amino acids. Per germline, CDR1 SGHRS and CDR2 YFSETQ. As DNA, the CDR3 is TGCGCCAGCAGCTCATTACAGGGTATGACTCCCCACGAGCAGTACTTC. Translated, it gives CASSSLQGMTPHEQYF.

CDR3 in DNA: TGCAGTGCTAGAGATTCGAGTACCCGTTTGACCCAGTACTTC. Residues: CSARDSSTRLTQYF. The chain recombines TRBV20-1 with TRBJ2-5; D not certain. There are 14 residues in the CDR3. CDR1 and CDR2 (germline): DFQATT, SNEGSKA (reference sequence). Trimming cost V 0 bases and J 7 bases, with 15 bases left between them.

V gene TRBV7-2 combines with J gene TRBJ2-1, with D maybe TRBD2 (6 bases). CDR1 and CDR2 (germline): SGHTA, FQGNSA. The ends were cut back, 4 bases at V and 2 bases at J, with 15 bases in the middle. The CDR3 covers 16 residues. The CDR3 DNA reads TGTGCCAGCAGCTCAATAGCGGCCGTCACCTACAATGAGCAGTTCTTC. Its protein product is CASSSIAAVTYNEQFF.

The J gene is TRBJ2-5, the V gene TRBV4-3; 10 bases map to TRBD2. CDR3 length equals 17 residues. The J segment lost 4 bases and the V segment lost 5 bases, leaving 13 bases of the junction unmatched. Germline CDR1 is LGHNA and CDR2 is YSLEER. CDR3 nucleotide sequence: TGCGCCAGCAGCGAAGGGACTAGCGCCCTAGGGGGAGAGACCCAGTACTTC. It yields the protein CASSEGTSALGGETQYF.

This clonotype was counted between two and nine times. This chain uses TRBV5-1 with TRBJ2-1; possibly TRBD2 for D (7 bases). The length of the CDR3 is 15 residues. Trimming shortened V by 2 bases and J by 2 bases, and 11 bases separated the two germline ends. The V gene's germline CDR1 is SGHRS and CDR2 YFSETQ. CDR3 nucleotides: TGCGCCAGCAGCTTTGGGGAGGGGGCCTACAATGAGCAGTTCTTC. Residues: CASSFGEGAYNEQFF.

Note on this clonotype: The germline gene is not matched at one end of the junction; a read error may be the cause. The chain employs TRBV6-6 and TRBJ2-1, with D perhaps given as TRBD1 or TRBD2 (5 bases each). Germline V CDR1 and CDR2: MNHNY, SVGAGI (reference sequence). This CDR3 has 17 residues. The CDR3 region is CASSYSTGREYYSEQFF. CDR3 DNA: TGTGCCAGCAGTTACTCAACTGGCAGGGAGTACTACAGTGAGCAGTTCTTC.

The CDR3 reads CASSLEWTRGYTF. The CDR3 DNA reads as TGTGCCAGCAGCTTAGAGTGGACGAGGGGCTACACCTTC. This chain links TRBV7-2 with TRBJ1-2; no firm D call. Trimming removed 1 base from V and 8 bases from J, with 11 bases in between. From germline, CDR1 is SGHTA and CDR2 FQGNSA. This CDR3 is 13 amino acids long.

A remark on this clonotype: One end of the junction fails to match germline, which may point to a read error. This chain uses TRBV12-3 or TRBV12-4 with TRBJ2-3; 11 positions match TRBD1. This CDR3 has 15 amino acids. The CDR3 DNA sequence: TGTGCCAGCAGTTTCTGGACAGGGGGCACAGATGCGCAGTATTTC. Translation: CASSFWTGGTDAQYF.

With respect to this clonotype: At one boundary the junction diverges from the germline segment, which might be a read error. The rearrangement uses TRBV5-4 and TRBJ2-4; D may be TRBD1 (6 bases). The CDR3 sequence is 14 residues long. CDR1 is SGHNT, CDR2 YYREEE, per germline (reference sequence). In DNA form, the CDR3 reads TGTGCCCGCAGCTGGGCCCAGGGGATGAACATTCAGTACTTC. Its protein is CARSWAQGMNIQYF. Drawing the rest from reference TRBV5-4 and TRBJ2-4, the complete variable domain is ETGVTQSPTHLIKTRGQQVTLRCSSQSGHNTVSWYQQALGQGPQFIFQYYREEENGRGNFPPRFSGLQFPNYSSELNVNALELDDSALYLCARSWAQGMNIQYFGAGTRLSVL.

This chain joins TRBV4-2 and TRBJ1-6, with TRBD1 matching 7 bases. J lost 9 bases, V lost 4 bases, and 12 bases had no gene match. From germline, CDR1 is LGHNA and CDR2 YNFKEQ. This CDR3 has 16 residues. As DNA, the CDR3 is TGTGCCAGCAGCCCGGCACTTACAGGGGTACGTTCACCCCTCCACTTT. This sequence encodes CASSPALTGVRSPLHF.

The J gene is TRBJ1-1, the V gene TRBV29-1; D ambiguous. The CDR3 has 11 amino acids. Germline assignment: CDR1 SQVTM and CDR2 ANQGSEA. Trimming took off 6 bases at V and 3 bases at J, with 8 bases between the two ends. The CDR3 sequence is CSVRTHTEAFF. The CDR3, as DNA: TGCAGCGTGAGGACGCACACTGAAGCTTTCTTT.

This chain uses TRBV10-3 with TRBJ2-3, with 7 bases fitting TRBD2. The CDR3 has 15 residues. Looked up from germline, CDR1 is ENHRY and CDR2 is SYGVKD. V was pared by 6 bases and J by 0 bases, with 6 bases of the junction left unmatched. The CDR3 bases are TGTGCCATCAGCGATGCGGGGGACAGCACAGATACGCAGTATTTT. It specifies CAISDAGDSTDTQYF.

In DNA, the CDR3 is TGTGCCAGCAGCTCGACAGGGAGGGAGAAGGGGGAGACCCAGTACTTC. It translates to CASSSTGREKGETQYF. The chain is built from TRBV5-5 and TRBJ2-5; D is possibly TRBD1 or TRBD2 (7 bases each). Germline-derived CDR1 and CDR2 are SGHKS and YYEKEE (reference sequence). The CDR3 extends over 16 amino acids. V lost 3 bases to trimming and J lost 5 bases, with 20 bases between them.

This clonotype was observed at least ten times. The chain carries TRBV12-3 or TRBV12-4 and TRBJ1-2; D may be TRBD1 (5 bases). The CDR3 is 13 amino acids. The V end lost 5 bases, the J end lost 5 bases, and 12 bases lay between the germline ends. The CDR3: CASSAGRGYGYTF. CDR3 DNA: TGTGCCAGCAGTGCGGGGCGCGGATATGGCTACACCTTC.

Concerning this clonotype: One end of the junction fails to match germline, which may point to a read error. This sequence joins TRBV20-1 and TRBJ2-3; 7 bases match TRBD1. Per germline, CDR1 DFQATT and CDR2 SNEGSKA (reference sequence). CDR3 length equals 15 residues. CDR3 protein: CSAISRGLSTDTQDF. The CDR3, as DNA: TGCAGTGCTATCTCTAGGGGGCTCAGCACAGATACGCAGGATTTT.

This chain links TRBV5-1 with TRBJ2-1, with 9 bases identical to TRBD1. J gave up 7 bases and V 2 bases, and 7 bases lay outside the gene matches. The V gene's germline CDR1 is SGHRS and CDR2 YFSETQ. The CDR3 consists of 15 residues. The CDR3 protein is CASSFPGQGVNEQFF. The CDR3 bases are TGCGCCAGCAGCTTTCCGGGACAGGGTGTGAATGAGCAGTTCTTC.

The gene calls are TRBV15 and TRBJ2-5, with D possibly being TRBD1 or TRBD2 (5 bases each). The V end lost 1 base, the J end lost 3 bases, and 15 bases lay between the germline ends. Germline V lookup: CDR1 LNHNV, CDR2 YYDKDF (reference sequence). The CDR3 has 16 amino acids. The CDR3: CATSRGVREMEETQYF. The CDR3 DNA reads as TGTGCCACCAGCAGAGGCGTCAGGGAGATGGAAGAGACCCAGTACTTC.

This clonotype has only a few counts. Germline and junction disagree at one end, which may indicate a read error. The chain is built from TRBV5-6 and TRBJ2-7; 7 bases are shared with TRBD1. The germline V gene has CDR1 SGHDT and CDR2 YYEEEE. CDR3 length: 14 residues. The chain's CDR3 is CASSYAGTDLEQYF. The CDR3, as DNA: TGTGCTAGCAGTTACGCCGGGACAGATTTGGAGCAGTACTTC.

This clonotype was observed a handful of times. This chain links TRBV29-1 with TRBJ1-1, with TRBD1 matching over 7 bases. Germline loops: CDR1 SQVTM, CDR2 ANQGSEA. The CDR3 contains 14 residues. The junction had 6 bases not matched to a gene; V was cut back by 4 bases and J by 1 base. DNA of the CDR3: TGCAGCGTTGTATCCAGGACAGGGAACACTGAAGCTTTCTTT. It specifies CSVVSRTGNTEAFF. The full variable domain, with the rest looked up from reference TRBV29-1 and TRBJ1-1, is SAVISQKPSRDICQRGTSLTIQCQVDSQVTMMFWYRQQPGQSLTLIATANQGSEATYESGFVIDKFPISRPNLTFSTLTVSNMSPEDSSIYLCSVVSRTGNTEAFFGQGTRLTVV.

The chain employs TRBV6-5 and TRBJ1-2; D remains unclear. Deletions cut 2 bases from V and 8 bases from J, with 12 bases between. Per the germline V gene, CDR1 is MNHEY and CDR2 is SVGAGI. This CDR3 comprises 13 residues. The CDR3 region has the DNA TGTGCCAGCAGTTACCTTATTTCGGACGGCTACACCTTC. Protein sequence: CASSYLISDGYTF.

Ten or more counts support this clonotype. CDR3 nucleotides: TGTGCCAGCAGTTTAGGAACAGTCAATCAGCCCCAGCATTTT. Amino acids: CASSLGTVNQPQHF. The gene calls are TRBV12-3 or TRBV12-4 and TRBJ1-5; no reliable D call. The CDR3 is made up of 14 amino acids. V gave up 1 base and J gave up 3 bases, with 7 bases separating them.

The CDR3 sequence is CASRGAGADARTF. The CDR3 bases are TGTGCCAGCAGAGGTGCTGGGGCCGACGCCCGGACTTTC. V is TRBV6-2 or TRBV6-3 and J is TRBJ2-6; a weak D match, TRBD1 (5 bases). Trimming cost V 6 bases and J 18 bases, with 21 bases left between them. Germline values: CDR1 MNHEY, CDR2 SVGEGT. The CDR3 loop spans 13 amino acids.

This chain uses TRBV29-1 with TRBJ1-1; maybe TRBD1 (6 bases). The CDR3 contains 14 residues. The ends were cut back, 6 bases at V and 1 base at J, with 15 bases in the middle. The V gene's germline CDR1 is SQVTM and CDR2 ANQGSEA. The CDR3 spells CSVAPGTPNTEAFF. The CDR3, as DNA: TGCAGCGTAGCGCCCGGGACACCGAACACTGAAGCTTTCTTT.